Sequencing of this T cell receptor beta chain was carried out in a study of human CD8 memory T cell subsets. UMI-labeled 5' RACE was used, and it produced the TCR beta libraries. TCRdb reprocessed the 5' RACE reads; each CDR3 protein has one entry and no DNA is given. This table holds more than 6,000 distinct CDR3 sequences. Notes on this clonotype: Its antigen is not known.

Germline V gene data show CDR1 as MDHEN and CDR2 as SYDVKM. The CDR3 sequence is 16 residues long. Study outcomes and limitations: Chao1 estimates hinted that stem-like memory T cells outstripped precursor exhausted T cells in diversity.

The TCR sequence derives from a human donor in good health. The sample comprised CD8+ stem-like memory T cells (TSCM and TCM) sorted from PBMCs. As to subset: stem-like memory CD8 T cells (TSTEM), CCR7+ PD-1- TIGIT-. This sequence joins TRBV28 and TRBJ2-5; checking the TCRdb D call of TRBD1 is not possible without DNA. The CDR3: CASSYQPGTGEETQYF.